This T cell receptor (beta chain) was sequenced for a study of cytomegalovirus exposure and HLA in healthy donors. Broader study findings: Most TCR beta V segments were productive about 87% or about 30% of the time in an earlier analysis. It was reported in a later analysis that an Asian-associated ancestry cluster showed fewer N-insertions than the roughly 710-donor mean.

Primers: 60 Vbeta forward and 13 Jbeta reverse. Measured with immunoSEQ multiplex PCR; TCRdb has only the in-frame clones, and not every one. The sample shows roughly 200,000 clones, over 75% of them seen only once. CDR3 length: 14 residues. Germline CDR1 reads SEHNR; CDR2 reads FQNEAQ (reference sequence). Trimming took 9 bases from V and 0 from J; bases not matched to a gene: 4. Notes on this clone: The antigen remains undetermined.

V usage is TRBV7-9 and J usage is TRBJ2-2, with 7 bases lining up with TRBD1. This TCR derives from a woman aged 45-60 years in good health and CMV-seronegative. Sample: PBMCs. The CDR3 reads CASGTVSNTGELFF. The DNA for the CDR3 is TGTGCCAGTGGGACAGTATCGAACACCGGGGAGCTGTTTTTT.